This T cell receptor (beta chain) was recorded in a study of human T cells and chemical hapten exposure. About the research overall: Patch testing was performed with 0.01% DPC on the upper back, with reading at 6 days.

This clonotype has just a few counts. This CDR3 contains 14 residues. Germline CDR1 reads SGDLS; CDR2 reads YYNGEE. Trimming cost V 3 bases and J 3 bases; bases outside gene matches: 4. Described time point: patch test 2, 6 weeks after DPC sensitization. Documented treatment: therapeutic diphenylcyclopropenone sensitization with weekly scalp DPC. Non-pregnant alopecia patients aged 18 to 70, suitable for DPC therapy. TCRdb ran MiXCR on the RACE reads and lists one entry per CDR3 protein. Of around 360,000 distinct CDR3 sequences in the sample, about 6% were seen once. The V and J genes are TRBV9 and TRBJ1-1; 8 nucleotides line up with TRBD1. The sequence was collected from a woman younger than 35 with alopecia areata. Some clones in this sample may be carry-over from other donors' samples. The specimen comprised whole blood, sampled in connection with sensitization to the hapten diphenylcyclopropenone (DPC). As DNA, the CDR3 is TGTGCCAGCAGCGCAGGGGGCGTCGACACTGAAGCTTTCTTT. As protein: CASSAGGVDTEAFF.